The clone carrying this T cell receptor (beta chain) was observed at least ten times. The antigen is undetermined. The data belong to a study of prognosis after radiotherapy for stage I lung cancer. V was cut by 0 bases and J by 4 bases, with 10 bases left in between. CDR1 and CDR2 from the germline V gene are SGHRS and YFSETQ. CDR3 length equals 14 residues. The authors amplified TCR beta CDR3 from genomic DNA using two-round multiplex PCR. Gene-specific primers for each TRBV and TRBJ gene drove first-round PCR. TCRdb fed the multiplex PCR reads into MiXCR, producing one record per CDR3 protein. The table records roughly 26,000 distinct CDR3 sequences, 30% of them present only once. Points from the study as a whole: Patients with and without metastases reportedly differed in TRBV and TRBJ gene usage frequencies.

Source: PBMCs, taken before or after stereotactic body radiation therapy (not recorded which). The sequence was collected from a donor aged 50 or older with non-small cell lung cancer. The chain carries TRBV5-1 and TRBJ1-2, with no clear D. CDR3 residues: CASSLDTEAYGYTF. CDR3 sequence (DNA): TGCGCCAGCAGCTTGGATACGGAGGCCTATGGCTACACCTTC.